Listed below are T cell receptor beta chains from one sample, sequenced in a study of cytomegalovirus exposure and HLA in healthy donors. Clones were read by immunoSEQ multiplex PCR, and TCRdb kept only the in-frame ones, dropping some. The table records 80,000 to 130,000 clones, roughly 83% of them present only once. The sequencing input was PBMCs. These receptor sequences come from a female donor in good health and CMV-seropositive. CDR3s include the opening cysteine and the closing phenylalanine or tryptophan. D genes are given only for firm matches. Part of the rows lack a size; the others show once, few, many or a class for expanded clones.

d_call,j_call,v_call,clone_size,cdr3_aa,cdr3_nt
-,TRBJ2-3,TRBV7-2,-,CASSLVQVDTQYF,TGTGCCAGCAGCTTAGTGCAGGTAGATACGCAGTATTTT
-,TRBJ1-3,TRBV5-1,few,CASSLASSGNTIYF,TGCGCCAGCAGCTTGGCGAGCTCTGGAAACACCATATATTTT
-,TRBJ2-3,TRBV30,-,CAWSTGVNTQYF,TGTGCCTGGAGTACGGGAGTCAATACGCAGTATTTT
-,TRBJ2-5,TRBV19,once,CASSGPRGETQYF,TGTGCCAGTAGTGGGCCAAGGGGAGAGACCCAGTACTTC
-,TRBJ1-4,TRBV20-1,once,CSGRGGEKLFF,TGCAGTGGCCGGGGGGGGGAAAAACTGTTTTTT
-,TRBJ1-5,TRBV6-1,-,CASSKTVSNQPQHF,TGTGCCAGCAGTAAAACAGTCAGCAATCAGCCCCAGCATTTT
-,TRBJ1-1,TRBV19,few,CASTTRSSAAFF,TGTGCCAGTACCACACGGTCCAGCGCCGCTTTCTTT
TRBD2,TRBJ2-7,TRBV6-5,-,CASSQTGTTRREQYF,TGTGCCAGCAGTCAAACCGGGACTACCCGGCGCGAGCAGTACTTC
-,TRBJ1-4,TRBV7-9,-,CASSLQWEKLFF,TGTGCCAGCAGCTTACAGTGGGAAAAACTGTTTTTT
-,TRBJ2-2,TRBV4-3,-,CASSQDQAGGELFF,TGCGCCAGCAGCCAAGATCAGGCGGGCGGGGAGCTGTTTTTT
-,TRBJ2-5,TRBV6-6,-,CASTGQATETQYF,TGTGCCAGCACAGGACAAGCTACAGAGACCCAGTACTTC
TRBD1,TRBJ2-5,TRBV29-1,-,CSVGTGTETQYF,TGCAGCGTCGGGACAGGGACTGAGACCCAGTACTTC
TRBD2,TRBJ2-7,TRBV6-6,-,CASRSGASSYEQYF,TGTGCCAGCAGGAGCGGGGCCAGCTCCTACGAGCAGTACTTC
-,TRBJ1-2,TRBV9,-,CASSVVQGDTDYGYTF,TGTGCCAGCAGCGTAGTACAAGGGGACACGGACTATGGCTACACCTTC
TRBD1,TRBJ1-4,TRBV6-4,-,CASSPGQGAEKLFF,TGTGCCAGCAGTCCTGGACAGGGTGCTGAAAAACTGTTTTTT
TRBD1,TRBJ2-1,TRBV30,once,CAWSATILGTGGSEQFF,TGTGCCTGGAGTGCCACGATCTTGGGGACAGGGGGCAGTGAGCAGTTCTTC
-,TRBJ1-2,TRBV19,once,CASSIDLRTEHGYTF,TGTGCCAGTAGTATAGATCTACGGACAGAGCATGGCTACACCTTC
-,TRBJ2-1,TRBV27,-,CASRAGSWSSYNEQFF,TGTGCCAGCAGGGCCGGCAGTTGGAGCTCCTACAATGAGCAGTTCTTC
TRBD2,TRBJ2-2,TRBV5-1,-,CASSSGLAGKGTGELFF,TGCGCCAGCAGCTCCGGACTAGCGGGAAAGGGCACCGGGGAGCTGTTTTTT
-,TRBJ1-1,TRBV5-1,-,CASSLASGATEAFF,TGCGCCAGCAGCTTGGCCTCAGGGGCCACTGAAGCTTTCTTT
-,TRBJ2-3,TRBV25-1,-,CASSEQAGADTQYF,TGTGCCAGCAGTGAACAAGCAGGGGCAGATACGCAGTATTTT
-,TRBJ1-5,TRBV7-8,-,CASSLVGSSNQPQHF,TGTGCCAGCAGCTTAGTTGGGAGTAGCAATCAGCCCCAGCATTTT
TRBD2,TRBJ2-1,TRBV14,-,CASSRRAGLAGGNEQFF,TGTGCCAGCAGCCGCCGGGCAGGGCTAGCGGGAGGCAATGAGCAGTTCTTC
TRBD1,TRBJ2-6,TRBV19,-,CASSLKTGGRSGANVLTF,TGTGCCAGTAGTCTCAAGACAGGGGGCCGCTCTGGGGCCAACGTCCTGACTTTC
-,TRBJ1-3,TRBV5-1,-,CASSPWDNSGNTIYF,TGCGCCAGCAGCCCGTGGGACAACTCTGGAAACACCATATATTTT
-,TRBJ1-2,TRBV7-9,-,CASSPPRGGYTF,TGTGCCAGCAGCCCCCCCCGAGGCGGCTACACCTTC